These 6 T cell receptor beta chains came from one sample sequenced in a study of T-cell memory formation after mild COVID-19. TCRdb ran MiXCR on the 5' RACE reads and lists one entry per CDR3 protein. The sample shows approximately 210,000 distinct CDR3 sequences, over 9.5% of them seen only once. The sample taken for sequencing was PBMCs or a T cell subset sorted from them (not recorded which). The receptors derive from a man between 18 and 35 years old who had mild COVID-19 (a few samples of this study predate the infection). Cell type and time point are not known.

The sample holds a few counts of this clonotype. The chain employs TRBV12-3 or TRBV12-4 and TRBJ2-1; no firm D call. V shed 6 bases and J shed 3 bases, with 12 bases lying between them. The CDR3 has 14 amino acids. CDR3 DNA: TGTGCCAGCAGCTACATTTCGGGCTACAATGAGCAGTTCTTC. Residues: CASSYISGYNEQFF.

This clonotype was counted a few times. The chain links TRBV25-1 to TRBJ2-7, with D possibly TRBD1 on 6 matching bases. Germline V gives CDR1 MGHDK, CDR2 SYGVNS. V was shortened by 4 bases and J by 6 bases, with 13 bases between the two germline ends. The CDR3 totals 13 residues. The CDR3, as DNA: TGTGCCAGCAGTGGAGATTACAGGGCCGAGCAGTACTTC. Translating gives CASSGDYRAEQYF.

This chain joins TRBV4-3 and TRBJ1-5; TRBD1 might be the D (5 bases). V shed 5 bases and J shed 11 bases, with 13 bases lying between them. The germline CDR1 and CDR2 sequences are LGHNA and YSLEER. The CDR3 runs 12 residues. As DNA, the CDR3 is TGCGCCAGCAGCATCCACGGGGGGACCCAGCATTTT. Translating gives CASSIHGGTQHF.

V and J are TRBV10-3 and TRBJ1-5; D remains ambiguous. Trimming shortened V by 5 bases and J by 1 base, and 9 bases separated the two germline ends. This CDR3 has 14 amino acids. CDR1 and CDR2 from the germline V gene are ENHRY and SYGVKD. In DNA, the CDR3 is TGTGCCATCAGTCGGGAAAGCAGCAATCAGCCCCAGCATTTT. Translation: CAISRESSNQPQHF.

This clonotype was counted between two and nine times. The chain uses TRBV24-1 and TRBJ2-7, with a weak D call TRBD2 (6 bases). The CDR3 is made up of 19 amino acids. Trimming cost V 5 bases and J 1 base, with 26 bases left between them. The V gene's germline CDR1 is KGHDR and CDR2 SFDVKD. The DNA of the CDR3 is TGTGCCACCAGTGTCCCCGGCGGACGCCCGAGGAGGGTTTCCTACGAGCAGTACTTC. Its translation is CATSVPGGRPRRVSYEQYF.

The J gene is TRBJ1-2, the V gene TRBV7-9; D uncertain. Germline V gene lookup returns CDR1 SEHNR and CDR2 FQNEAQ (reference sequence). V lost 1 base and J 3 bases, leaving 12 bases between the germline ends. This CDR3 has 15 residues. The CDR3 protein is CASSLGAPTHYGYTF. The CDR3 nucleotides are TGTGCCAGCAGCTTAGGGGCACCCACACACTATGGCTACACCTTC.